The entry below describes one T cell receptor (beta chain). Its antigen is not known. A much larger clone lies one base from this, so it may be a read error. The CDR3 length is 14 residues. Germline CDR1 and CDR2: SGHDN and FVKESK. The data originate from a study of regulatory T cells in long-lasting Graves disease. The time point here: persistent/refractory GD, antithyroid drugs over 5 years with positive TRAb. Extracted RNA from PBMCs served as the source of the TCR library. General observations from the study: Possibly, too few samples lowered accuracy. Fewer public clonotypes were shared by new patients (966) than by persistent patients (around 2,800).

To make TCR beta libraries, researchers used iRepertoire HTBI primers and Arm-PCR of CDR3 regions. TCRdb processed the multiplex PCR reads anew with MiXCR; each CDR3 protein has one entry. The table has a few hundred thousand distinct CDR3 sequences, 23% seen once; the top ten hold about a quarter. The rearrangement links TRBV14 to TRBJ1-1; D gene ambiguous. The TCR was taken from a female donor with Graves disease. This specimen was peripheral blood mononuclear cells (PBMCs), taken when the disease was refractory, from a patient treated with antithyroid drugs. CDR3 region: CPSSQVSLYTEAFF. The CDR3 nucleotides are TGTCCCAGCAGCCAAGTATCTCTCTACACTGAAGCTTTCTTT.